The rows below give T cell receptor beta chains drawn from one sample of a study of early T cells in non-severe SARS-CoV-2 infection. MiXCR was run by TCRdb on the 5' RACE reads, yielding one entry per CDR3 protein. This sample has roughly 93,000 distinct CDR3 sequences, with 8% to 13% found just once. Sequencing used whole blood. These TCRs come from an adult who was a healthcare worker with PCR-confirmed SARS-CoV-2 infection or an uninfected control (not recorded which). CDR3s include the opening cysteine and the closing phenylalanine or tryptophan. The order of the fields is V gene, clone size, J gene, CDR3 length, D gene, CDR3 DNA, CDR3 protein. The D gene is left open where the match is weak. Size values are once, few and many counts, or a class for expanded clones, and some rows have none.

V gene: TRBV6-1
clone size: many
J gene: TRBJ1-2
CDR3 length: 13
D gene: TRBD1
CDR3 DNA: TGTGCCAGCAGGGGACAGGGGACGGGTGGCTACACCTTC
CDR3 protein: CASRGQGTGGYTF

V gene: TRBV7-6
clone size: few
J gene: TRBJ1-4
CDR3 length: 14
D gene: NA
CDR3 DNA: TGTGCCAGCAGCTTTTGGGAGGTGGATGAAAAACTGTTTTTT
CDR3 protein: CASSFWEVDEKLFF

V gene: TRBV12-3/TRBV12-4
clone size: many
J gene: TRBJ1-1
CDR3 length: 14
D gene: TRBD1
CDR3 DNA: TGTGCCAGCAGCCCTGACAGGGGGGCCACTGAAGCTTTCTTT
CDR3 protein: CASSPDRGATEAFF

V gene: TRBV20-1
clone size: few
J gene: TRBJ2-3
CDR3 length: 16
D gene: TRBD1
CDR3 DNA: TGCAGTGCTAGAGTCCGGACAGGGGGTAGCACAGATACGCAGTATTTT
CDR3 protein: CSARVRTGGSTDTQYF

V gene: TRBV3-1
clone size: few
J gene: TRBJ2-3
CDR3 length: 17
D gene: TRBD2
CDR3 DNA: TGTGCCAGCAGCCAAGGCCGACTAGCGGGGGGCATAGATACGCAGTATTTT
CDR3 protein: CASSQGRLAGGIDTQYF

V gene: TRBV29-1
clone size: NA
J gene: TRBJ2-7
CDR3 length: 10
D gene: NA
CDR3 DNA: TGCAGCGTTGAACGGTACGAGCAGTACTTC
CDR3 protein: CSVERYEQYF

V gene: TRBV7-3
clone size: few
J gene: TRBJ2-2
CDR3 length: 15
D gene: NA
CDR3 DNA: TGTGCCAGCAGCCCCCGCCCCGATTCAACCGGGGAGCTGTTTTTT
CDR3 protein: CASSPRPDSTGELFF

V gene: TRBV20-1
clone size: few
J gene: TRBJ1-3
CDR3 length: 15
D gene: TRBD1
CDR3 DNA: TGCAGTGCAACTGATGACAGGGGGCTAAAAAACACCATATATTTT
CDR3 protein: CSATDDRGLKNTIYF

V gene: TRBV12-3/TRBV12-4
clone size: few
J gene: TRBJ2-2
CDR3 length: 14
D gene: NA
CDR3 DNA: TGTGCCAGCAGTTTTCTCACGGACACCGGGGAGCTGTTTTTT
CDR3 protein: CASSFLTDTGELFF

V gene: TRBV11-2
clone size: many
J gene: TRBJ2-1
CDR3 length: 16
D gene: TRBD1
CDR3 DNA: TGTGCCAGCAGCTGGTCGGGACAGAACTCCTACAATGAGCAGTTCTTC
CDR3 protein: CASSWSGQNSYNEQFF

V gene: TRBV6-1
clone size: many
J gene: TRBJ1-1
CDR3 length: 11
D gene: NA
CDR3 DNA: TGTGCCAGCAGTGAGTGGGCTGAAGCTTTCTTT
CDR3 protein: CASSEWAEAFF

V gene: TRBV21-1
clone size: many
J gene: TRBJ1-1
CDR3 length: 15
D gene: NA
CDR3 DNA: TGTGCCAGCAGCGCCCCGGATCTTTCGGGCACTGAAGCTTTCTTT
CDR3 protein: CASSAPDLSGTEAFF